The 23 T cell receptor beta chains below come from one sample, sequenced in a study of identical twins. TCRdb re-called the 5' RACE reads with MiXCR, one entry per CDR3 protein. The table includes some 730,000 distinct CDR3 sequences, 15% to 20% detected once. A further study also used this sample, focusing on T cells expressing NK-cell markers.

The specimen was PBMCs. The receptor source for this set is a woman between 18 and 30 years old in good health.

This chain uses TRBV20-1 with TRBJ2-1; either TRBD1 or TRBD2 may fit D (5 bases each). This CDR3 has 14 amino acids. Trimming removed 6 bases at V and 6 bases at J, with 18 bases between. The germline V gene has CDR1 DFQATT and CDR2 SNEGSKA (reference sequence). In DNA, the CDR3 is TGCAGTGCGTCGACTACCTCCAGGGTCAATGAGCAGTTCTTC. Its translation: CSASTTSRVNEQFF.

This clonotype was seen a handful of times. J is TRBJ1-1 and V is TRBV6-4; no reliable D call. The CDR3 runs 13 residues. The V gene lost 6 bases and the J gene lost 11 bases, with 19 bases spanning the gap. Germline V gives CDR1 MRHNA, CDR2 SNTAGT. In DNA, the CDR3 is TGTGCCAGCAGCCTCGAGCCCCAAGGGCGGGCTTTCTTT. This sequence encodes CASSLEPQGRAFF.

This sequence joins TRBV20-1 and TRBJ2-1; 11 bases map to TRBD2. The trim removed 2 bases at V and 8 bases at J, leaving 8 bases unmatched. CDR1 and CDR2 (germline): DFQATT, SNEGSKA (reference sequence). The CDR3 sequence is 15 residues long. The CDR3 nucleotides read TGCAGTGCTAGAAGTCGGGGACTAGCGGTCGATGAGCAGTTCTTC. This codes for CSARSRGLAVDEQFF.

This clonotype was recorded a few times. The chain couples TRBV10-3 to TRBJ1-5; D not resolved. This CDR3 contains 16 residues. Deletions cut 6 bases from V and 0 bases from J, with 15 bases between. CDR1 ENHRY and CDR2 SYGVKD come from the germline V gene. CDR3 bases: TGTGCCATCAGCCAGGAGAGGCTCGATAGCAATCAGCCCCAGCATTTT. Protein: CAISQERLDSNQPQHF.

The V and J genes are TRBV7-9 and TRBJ2-1, with no clear D. V was trimmed by 2 bases and J by 8 bases, leaving 10 bases between them. Germline CDR1 reads SEHNR; CDR2 reads FQNEAQ (reference sequence). The CDR3 has 13 residues. The CDR3 loop reads CASSLSTLDEQFF. The DNA of the CDR3 is TGTGCCAGCAGCTTAAGTACCCTTGATGAGCAGTTCTTC.

The chain joins TRBV3-1 to TRBJ1-2; D possibly corresponds to TRBD1 (5 bases). Trimming took 0 bases from V and 6 from J, leaving 11 bases between them. The CDR3 covers 14 residues. The V gene's germline CDR1 is LGHDT and CDR2 YNNKEL (reference sequence). This chain's CDR3 is CASSQDYQGHGYTF. The DNA for the CDR3 is TGTGCCAGCAGCCAAGATTACCAGGGTCATGGCTACACCTTC.

This clonotype has just a few counts. V is TRBV6-5 and J is TRBJ2-7; D might be TRBD1 or TRBD2, each matching 5 bases. Between the trimmed V and J ends, which lost 2 bases and 3 bases, there was a span of 14 bases. The germline CDR1 and CDR2 sequences are MNHEY and SVGAGI. The CDR3 sequence is 15 residues long. The CDR3 region is CASSYGGSSVYEQYF. The CDR3 coding sequence is TGTGCCAGCAGTTACGGGGGTTCCAGCGTCTACGAGCAGTACTTC.

The table lists this clonotype with a few counts. The V call is TRBV2, the J call TRBJ2-1; D may be TRBD2 (6 bases). Deletions cut 3 bases from V and 8 bases from J, with 14 bases between. The CDR3 runs 14 residues. Looked up from germline, CDR1 is SNHLY and CDR2 is FYNNEI. The CDR3 protein is CASSDIGSLDEQFF. The CDR3 nucleotides read TGTGCCAGCAGTGATATCGGGAGCCTCGATGAGCAGTTCTTC.

The chain employs TRBV7-9 and TRBJ2-5; D may match TRBD1 or TRBD2 (5 bases each). The CDR3 loop spans 15 amino acids. V shed 2 bases and J shed 5 bases, with 15 bases lying between them. CDR1 is SEHNR and CDR2 is FQNEAQ in the germline V gene (reference sequence). The CDR3: CASSLFGRGVETQYF. CDR3 DNA: TGTGCCAGCAGCTTATTCGGAAGAGGGGTGGAGACCCAGTACTTC.

This clonotype came up many times. The V call is TRBV7-6, the J call TRBJ2-3, with D hard to call. CDR3 size: 12 residues. Between the trimmed V and J ends, which lost 0 bases and 7 bases, there was a span of 5 bases. The germline gives CDR1 SGHVS, CDR2 FNYEAQ. The CDR3 spells CASSLAGYTQYF. CDR3 coding DNA: TGTGCCAGCAGCTTAGCTGGGTATACGCAGTATTTT.

The chain couples TRBV20-1 to TRBJ1-1; TRBD1 matches at 9 bases. J gave up 3 bases and V 6 bases, and 5 bases lay outside the gene matches. The length of the CDR3 is 13 residues. Germline loops: CDR1 DFQATT, CDR2 SNEGSKA (reference sequence). This chain's CDR3 is CSATDRGDTEAFF. The CDR3 coding sequence is TGCAGTGCCACCGACAGGGGGGACACTGAAGCTTTCTTT.

This clonotype was found a few times. The genes are TRBV29-1 and TRBJ2-6, with D tentatively TRBD1 (5 bases). This CDR3 is 13 amino acids long. Germline V gene lookup returns CDR1 SQVTM and CDR2 ANQGSEA. Trimming took off 5 bases at V and 2 bases at J, with 7 bases between the two ends. The CDR3 DNA reads as TGCAGCGTTCAACAGGCTGGGGCCAACGTCCTGACTTTC. Translated, it gives CSVQQAGANVLTF.

The rearrangement uses TRBV4-3 and TRBJ2-5; D call uncertain. The CDR3 extends over 14 amino acids. The germline gives CDR1 LGHNA, CDR2 YSLEER. V was shortened by 0 bases and J by 4 bases, with 9 bases between the two germline ends. The CDR3 loop is CASSQDQSRETQYF. The CDR3 region has the DNA TGCGCCAGCAGCCAAGATCAGTCGCGAGAGACCCAGTACTTC.

DNA of the CDR3: TGTGCCAGCAGTTACGGGTTCAATGAGCAGTTCTTC. Residues: CASSYGFNEQFF. V is TRBV6-2 or TRBV6-3 and J is TRBJ2-1; D uncertain. The length of the CDR3 is 12 residues. V gave up 2 bases and J gave up 6 bases, with 5 bases separating them. CDR1 and CDR2 from the germline V gene are MNHEY and SVGEGT.

The chain employs TRBV7-8 and TRBJ2-1; D gene uncertain. Germline lookup yields CDR1 SGHVS and CDR2 FQNEAQ. The CDR3 is made up of 16 amino acids. Trimming shortened V by 5 bases and J by 0 bases, and 14 bases separated the two germline ends. CDR3: CASSLIALGSYNEQFF. In DNA form, the CDR3 reads TGTGCCAGCAGCCTCATAGCTTTGGGCTCCTACAATGAGCAGTTCTTC.

This clonotype was counted a few times. The junction differs from germline at one of its ends, possibly a read error. DNA for the CDR3: TGTGCCAGCAGCGCCAAACAAACGGGACGGGATATAATCTTT. Amino acids: CASSAKQTGRDIIF. The chain combines TRBV11-2 with TRBJ1-1, with D possibly matching TRBD1 (5 bases). Germline values: CDR1 SGHAT, CDR2 FQNNGV. This CDR3 has 14 amino acids.

The chain joins TRBV18 to TRBJ2-5; TRBD2 aligns across 10 bases. J lost 4 bases, V lost 1 base, and 6 bases had no gene match. Germline CDR1 and CDR2: KGHSH and LQKENI. CDR3 length: 16 residues. In DNA form, the CDR3 reads TGTGCCAGCTCACCACAGCTAGCGGGAGATGTAGAGACCCAGTACTTC. Its translation is CASSPQLAGDVETQYF.

This clonotype was counted a few times. This chain joins TRBV10-1 and TRBJ2-1; the D gene is possibly TRBD1 (5 bases). V dropped 5 bases and J dropped 0 bases, with 11 bases sitting between them. Germline CDR1 is WNHNN and CDR2 is SYGVQD (reference sequence). The CDR3 is made up of 15 amino acids. In DNA, the CDR3 is TGCGCCAGCAGTCTTCACAGGAGCTCCTACAATGAGCAGTTCTTC. Translation gives CASSLHRSSYNEQFF.

This clonotype has a handful of counts. The chain combines TRBV12-3 or TRBV12-4 with TRBJ2-1; tentatively, D is TRBD1 (5 bases). V lost 6 bases, J lost 4 bases, and 10 bases lay in between. This CDR3 is 13 amino acids long. The CDR3 DNA reads TGTGCCAGCAGCCAACAGGTTTACAATGAGCAGTTCTTC. This translates into CASSQQVYNEQFF.

This chain uses TRBV29-1 with TRBJ2-1; 7 nucleotides align to TRBD2. The germline gives CDR1 SQVTM, CDR2 ANQGSEA. This CDR3 region has 15 residues. V lost 4 bases and J lost 1; bases outside the gene matches: 7. CDR3 coding DNA: TGCAGCGTTGCATCCAGCGGGGCGTCCTACAATGAGCAGTTCTTC. Its translation: CSVASSGASYNEQFF.

The gene calls are TRBV3-1 and TRBJ2-2, with D possibly being TRBD2 (6 bases). The CDR3 loop spans 15 amino acids. Looked up from germline, CDR1 is LGHDT and CDR2 is YNNKEL (reference sequence). The V end was cut by 5 bases, the J end by 5 bases, with 15 bases between. The CDR3 DNA follows: TGTGCCAGCAGCTTTCTAGCGAGGAATACCGGGGAGCTGTTTTTT. This encodes CASSFLARNTGELFF.

CDR3 DNA sequence: TGCGCCAGCAGCTTGTGGCAGTGGGAGACCCAGTACTTC. Protein: CASSLWQWETQYF. This chain connects TRBV5-1 to TRBJ2-5; no reliable D call. CDR1 and CDR2 (germline): SGHRS, YFSETQ. The CDR3 extends over 13 amino acids. Trimming stripped 1 base from V and 5 bases from J, with 9 bases between.

The chain is built from TRBV12-5 and TRBJ2-1, with D perhaps matching TRBD1 (7 bases). This CDR3 has 15 residues. The ends were cut back, 5 bases at V and 1 base at J, with 12 bases in the middle. Per germline, CDR1 LGHNT and CDR2 FRNRAP. The CDR3 DNA reads TGTGCTAGTGGTGCAGGGGGGAAGTCCTACAATGAGCAGTTCTTC. Translation: CASGAGGKSYNEQFF.